This TCR beta chain was sequenced during a study of OX40 agonist ivuxolimab in advanced cancers. Looking at the study overall: Prior checkpoint blockade (anti-PD-1, anti-PD-L1 or anti-CTLA-4) was permitted; around 40% had it.

The table came from immunoSEQ multiplex PCR; TCRdb's copy has only in-frame clones and leaves some out. This table holds approximately 62,000 clones, roughly nine tenths found once. J lost 2 bases, V lost 8 bases, and 7 bases had no gene match. CDR1 is LNHDA, CDR2 SQIVND, per germline (reference sequence). The CDR3 has 17 residues. The sequence came from an adult with an advanced solid tumor such as melanoma, head and neck, liver or kidney cancer. Sequencing used CD4+ or CD8+ T cells sorted from blood, obtained in a trial of the OX40 agonist ivuxolimab. This chain links TRBV19 with TRBJ2-3; 16 bases agree with TRBD2. CDR3 loop: CASSLGLAGGYTDTQYF. The CDR3 DNA reads TGTGCCAGTTCCCTGGGACTAGCGGGAGGGTACACAGATACGCAGTATTTT.